This passage covers 31 T cell receptor beta chains from one sample sequenced in a study of cytomegalovirus exposure and HLA in healthy donors. 13 Jbeta primers and 60 Vbeta primers were used for the PCR. Assay: immunoSEQ multiplex PCR; the TCRdb copy retains only in-frame clones and omits some. Counted here are about 130,000 clones, 65% to 80% occurring once; the ten biggest clones make up 6.5%. Specimen: PBMCs. The receptors were gathered from a man between 40 and 49 years old in good health and CMV-seropositive.

This sequence joins TRBV7-6 and TRBJ2-1; 8 positions match TRBD2. Germline trimming cut 1 base from V and 1 base from J; bases unmatched to any gene: 6. This CDR3 is 17 amino acids long. The germline V gene encodes CDR1 SGHVS and CDR2 FNYEAQ. DNA of the CDR3: TGTGCCAGCAGCTTAGGAATGAGCGGGAGATCCTACAATGAGCAGTTCTTC. It codes for CASSLGMSGRSYNEQFF. Drawing the rest from reference TRBV7-6 and TRBJ2-1, the complete variable domain is GAGVSQSPRYKVTKRGQDVALRCDPISGHVSLYWYRQALGQGPEFLTYFNYEAQQDKSGLPNDRFSAERPEGSISTLTIQRTEQRDSAMYRCASSLGMSGRSYNEQFFGPGTRLTVL.

The CDR3 sequence: CASSWGQAKYQETQYF. In DNA, the CDR3 is TGTGCCAGCAGCTGGGGACAGGCCAAGTACCAAGAGACCCAGTACTTC. This sequence joins TRBV5-8 and TRBJ2-5; 8 nucleotides agree with TRBD1. CDR1 and CDR2 (germline): SGHTS, YDEGEE. The CDR3 has 16 residues. With 3 bases clipped from V and 0 bases from J, the junction kept 7 bases outside the gene matches.

The chain links TRBV7-2 to TRBJ1-6; D unclear. CDR1 SGHTA and CDR2 FQGNSA come from the germline V gene. This CDR3 spans 14 amino acids. Trimming took 5 bases from V and 10 from J, leaving 15 bases between them. The CDR3 region is CASSPQRAGSPLHF. The DNA of the CDR3 is TGTGCCAGCAGCCCACAGAGAGCTGGATCACCCCTCCACTTT.

CDR3 amino acids: CASSPQGTNEKLFF. The CDR3 nucleotides are TGCGCCAGCAGCCCCCAGGGAACTAATGAAAAACTGTTTTTT. The chain employs TRBV5-1 and TRBJ1-4; possible D gene TRBD1, 5 bases. This CDR3 comprises 14 residues. Germline loops: CDR1 SGHRS, CDR2 YFSETQ. V lost 4 bases and J 1 base, leaving 8 bases between the germline ends.

The chain has TRBV5-1 and TRBJ2-3; 8 bases fit TRBD2. V was clipped by 0 bases and J by 1 base; unmatched bases: 1. CDR1 is SGHRS and CDR2 is YFSETQ in the germline V gene. This CDR3 is built from 15 residues. The DNA for the CDR3 is TGCGCCAGCAGCTTGGGTAGCGGGGGCACAGATACGCAGTATTTT. This codes for CASSLGSGGTDTQYF.

The chain employs TRBV28 and TRBJ1-2; D possibly corresponds to TRBD1 (5 bases). Trimming removed 5 bases from V and 5 bases from J, with 15 bases in between. The CDR3 covers 14 residues. Germline V gene sequence: CDR1 MDHEN, CDR2 SYDVKM. The CDR3 spells CASSPPRRVYGYTF. CDR3 in DNA: TGTGCCAGCAGTCCTCCCCGCAGGGTGTATGGCTACACCTTC.

Comments on this clone: At one end, the junction sequence differs from germline, possibly due to a read error. The chain links TRBV7-9 to TRBJ2-3, with a weak D call TRBD2 (6 bases). The CDR3 length is 15 residues. Per germline, CDR1 SEHNR and CDR2 FQNEAQ (reference sequence). The CDR3 nucleotides read TGTTCCAGCAGCTTAGAGGGGCTAGCGTTTGGTACGCAGTATTTT. Its translation is CSSSLEGLAFGTQYF.

This chain links TRBV5-6 with TRBJ1-1; D uncertain. The CDR3 loop spans 13 amino acids. Germline assignment: CDR1 SGHDT and CDR2 YYEEEE. Trimming stripped 2 bases from V and 3 bases from J, with 8 bases between. The CDR3 DNA follows: TGTGCCAGCAGCTTCAGGAGGGACACTGAAGCTTTCTTT. Translating it yields CASSFRRDTEAFF. The full variable domain, with the rest looked up from reference TRBV5-6 and TRBJ1-1, is DAGVTQSPTHLIKTRGQQVTLRCSPKSGHDTVSWYQQALGQGPQFIFQYYEEEERQRGNFPDRFSGHQFPNYSSELNVNALLLGDSALYLCASSFRRDTEAFFGQGTRLTVV.

The rearrangement uses TRBV6-1 and TRBJ1-3; D gene unclear. V was cut by 10 bases and J by 0 bases, with 13 bases left in between. The CDR3 spans 14 residues. Looked up from germline, CDR1 is MNHNS and CDR2 is SASEGT. This chain's CDR3 is CAINRFSSGNTIYF. CDR3 nucleotides: TGTGCCATCAACAGATTTTCCTCTGGAAACACCATATATTTT.

V is TRBV5-1 and J is TRBJ1-1; D perhaps matches TRBD1 (5 bases). The ends were cut back, 5 bases at V and 1 base at J, with 9 bases in the middle. This CDR3 contains 13 residues. Germline lookup yields CDR1 SGHRS and CDR2 YFSETQ. The CDR3 sequence is CASSKGQNTEAFF. CDR3 DNA: TGCGCCAGCAGTAAAGGACAGAACACTGAAGCTTTCTTT.

The J gene is TRBJ1-3, the V gene TRBV9; 7 nucleotides line up with TRBD1. Germline V lookup: CDR1 SGDLS, CDR2 YYNGEE. CDR3 size: 21 residues. With 1 base clipped from V and 4 bases from J, the junction kept 23 bases outside the gene matches. The CDR3 DNA follows: TGTGCCAGCAGCGTAAGGGGGCTGGACGGGTCGGAAGGGGCGAGCGGAAACACCATATATTTT. Its protein is CASSVRGLDGSEGASGNTIYF.

The gene calls are TRBV7-6 and TRBJ2-1; tentative D call: TRBD2 (5 bases). The CDR3 extends over 15 amino acids. V lost 2 bases to trimming and J lost 4 bases, with 12 bases between them. Germline V gives CDR1 SGHVS, CDR2 FNYEAQ. The CDR3 DNA follows: TGTGCCAGCAGCTTAACCAGCGGCCCATACAATGAGCAGTTCTTC. Translation gives CASSLTSGPYNEQFF.

The V gene is TRBV30, the J gene TRBJ2-7; 9 bases are a match to TRBD2. Trimming at V came to 3 bases and at J to 0 bases, leaving 6 bases not matched to a gene. Germline values: CDR1 GTSNPN, CDR2 SVGIG (reference sequence). CDR3 length equals 15 residues. CDR3 sequence reads: CAWRRAGGLSYEQYF. CDR3 coding DNA: TGTGCCTGGAGGAGAGCGGGAGGCCTCTCCTACGAGCAGTACTTC. The complete variable domain, with remaining parts taken from reference TRBV30 and TRBJ2-7, reads SQTIHQWPATLVQPVGSPLSLECTVEGTSNPNLYWYRQAAGRGLQLLFYSVGIGQISSEVPQNLSASRPQDRQFILSSKKLLLSDSGFYLCAWRRAGGLSYEQYFGPGTRLTVT.

This chain connects TRBV12-5 to TRBJ2-3, with D tentatively TRBD1 (6 bases). The ends were cut back, 1 base at V and 2 bases at J, with 22 bases in the middle. Germline CDR1 and CDR2: LGHNT and FRNRAP. The CDR3 spans 19 residues. The CDR3 loop is CASGLELQARQVPTDTQYF. The CDR3 DNA reads as TGTGCTAGTGGTTTGGAACTTCAGGCCCGACAGGTTCCCACAGATACGCAGTATTTT.

This clone was counted only a few times. The rearrangement links TRBV11-2 to TRBJ2-5; 9 positions match TRBD2. Germline-derived CDR1 and CDR2 are SGHAT and FQNNGV. The CDR3 runs to 16 residues. The trim removed 5 bases at V and 1 base at J, leaving 8 bases unmatched. CDR3 amino acids: CASSAIAGARQETQYF. CDR3 DNA: TGTGCCAGCAGCGCGATAGCGGGAGCGCGCCAAGAGACCCAGTACTTC.

CDR3 sequence (DNA): TGTGCCAGCAGTGAGGACAGACACACAGATACGCAGTATTTT. This gives the protein CASSEDRHTDTQYF. The chain employs TRBV6-1 and TRBJ2-3, with a weak D call TRBD1 (6 bases). Germline V gene lookup returns CDR1 MNHNS and CDR2 SASEGT. The V end lost 3 bases, the J end lost 2 bases, and 9 bases lay between the germline ends. This CDR3 has 14 amino acids.

This clone was seen a few times. The J gene is TRBJ2-7, the V gene TRBV10-3; no definite D call. Trimming cost V 5 bases and J 3 bases, with 5 bases left between them. Germline V gene sequence: CDR1 ENHRY, CDR2 SYGVKD. The CDR3 is made up of 11 amino acids. This CDR3 reads CAISNNYEQYF. In nucleotides, the CDR3 is TGTGCCATCAGTAACAACTACGAGCAGTACTTC.

The chain combines TRBV7-6 with TRBJ2-5, with D possibly matching TRBD1 (7 bases). The V gene's germline CDR1 is SGHVS and CDR2 FNYEAQ. With 8 bases removed from V and 3 bases from J, the gap between germline ends came to 13 bases. The CDR3 runs 13 residues. The CDR3 DNA follows: TGTGCCAGCGGCGCGGGGACAGAAGAGACCCAGTACTTC. It translates to CASGAGTEETQYF.

The V and J genes are TRBV28 and TRBJ2-5; TRBD2 agrees at 14 bases. The CDR3 contains 19 residues. The germline V gene has CDR1 MDHEN and CDR2 SYDVKM. Trimming cost V 6 bases and J 4 bases; bases outside gene matches: 16. CDR3 sequence reads: CASSPITGTSGSYSETQYF. CDR3 DNA sequence: TGTGCCAGCAGCCCGATTACCGGGACTAGCGGGAGTTATTCAGAGACCCAGTACTTC.

The chain is built from TRBV19 and TRBJ1-2; the match to TRBD1 covers 9 bases. The V segment lost 3 bases and the J segment 3 bases; nucleotides outside the gene matches: 11. CDR3 length: 17 residues. Germline V CDR1 and CDR2: LNHDA, SQIVND (reference sequence). The CDR3 sequence: CASSMTITGTGYYGYTF. DNA of the CDR3: TGTGCCAGTAGTATGACAATTACCGGGACAGGGTACTATGGCTACACCTTC.

V and J are TRBV29-1 and TRBJ2-2; the D is unclear. V shed 4 bases and J shed 3 bases, with 3 bases lying between them. CDR3 length: 11 residues. The germline V gene has CDR1 SQVTM and CDR2 ANQGSEA. The CDR3 nucleotides read TGCAGCGTTGCAGACACCGGGGAGCTGTTTTTT. Residues: CSVADTGELFF.

The chain is built from TRBV10-1 and TRBJ2-3; 8 bases are shared with TRBD1. Trimming removed 4 bases from V and 2 bases from J; junction bases left unmatched: 8. Looked up from germline, CDR1 is WNHNN and CDR2 is SYGVQD (reference sequence). This CDR3 contains 16 residues. CDR3 amino acids: CASSGGDRSHTDTQYF. The CDR3 DNA reads TGCGCCAGCAGTGGGGGGGACAGGTCACACACAGATACGCAGTATTTT.

The chain couples TRBV28 to TRBJ1-6; D is unresolved. CDR1 is MDHEN, CDR2 SYDVKM, per germline. V shed 7 bases and J shed 7 bases, with 5 bases lying between them. This CDR3 has 11 amino acids. The CDR3 DNA is TGTGCCAGCACCCGGAATTCACCCCTCCACTTT. This sequence encodes CASTRNSPLHF.

For this clone: Other DNA sequences in this sample translate to the same CDR3. The chain employs TRBV4-2 and TRBJ2-7, with 7 bases identical to TRBD1. The CDR3 runs to 13 residues. J lost 0 bases, V lost 4 bases, and 0 bases had no gene match. Germline lookup yields CDR1 LGHNA and CDR2 YNFKEQ. CDR3 in DNA: TGTGCCAGCAGCCGGGACAGCTCCTACGAGCAGTACTTC. Its protein product is CASSRDSSYEQYF.

The J gene is TRBJ1-3, the V gene TRBV29-1; unclear D gene. The CDR3 has 11 residues. Germline values: CDR1 SQVTM, CDR2 ANQGSEA. The germline V and J ends were trimmed by 6 bases and 2 bases, with 5 bases remaining between them. CDR3 bases: TGCAGCGTCCCAACTGGAAACACCATATATTTT. It translates to CSVPTGNTIYF. Looking up the rest from reference TRBV29-1 and TRBJ1-3 gives the full variable domain: SAVISQKPSRDICQRGTSLTIQCQVDSQVTMMFWYRQQPGQSLTLIATANQGSEATYESGFVIDKFPISRPNLTFSTLTVSNMSPEDSSIYLCSVPTGNTIYFGEGSWLTVV.

The rearrangement uses TRBV11-2 and TRBJ1-1; TRBD1 might be the D (5 bases). CDR3 size: 14 residues. Trimming cost V 4 bases and J 4 bases, with 13 bases left between them. CDR1 is SGHAT and CDR2 is FQNNGV in the germline V gene. In DNA, the CDR3 is TGTGCCAGCAGCTCAGGGAATTGGGGCACTGAAGCTTTCTTT. The encoded protein is CASSSGNWGTEAFF.

J is TRBJ2-7 and V is TRBV28; TRBD1 agrees at 9 bases. V was clipped by 7 bases and J by 7 bases; unmatched bases: 8. The germline CDR1 and CDR2 sequences are MDHEN and SYDVKM. The CDR3 has 13 residues. The DNA of the CDR3 is TGTGCCAGCAACCGGGACAGGGCTGGGGAGCAGTACTTC. It specifies CASNRDRAGEQYF. Full variable domain (rest looked up from reference TRBV28 and TRBJ2-7): DVKVTQSSRYLVKRTGEKVFLECVQDMDHENMFWYRQDPGLGLRLIYFSYDVKMKEKGDIPEGYSVSREKKERFSLILESASTNQTSMYLCASNRDRAGEQYFGPGTRLTVT.

The chain is built from TRBV5-1 and TRBJ2-1, with TRBD2 as a possible D gene (6 bases). V was trimmed by 0 bases and J by 9 bases, leaving 19 bases between them. Looked up from germline, CDR1 is SGHRS and CDR2 is YFSETQ. The CDR3 has 16 residues. CDR3 amino acids: CASSLADTSSRGEQFF. CDR3 DNA: TGCGCCAGCAGCTTGGCCGACACTAGCTCTAGGGGTGAGCAGTTCTTC.

In this sample, this clone turned up many times. The chain is built from TRBV5-8 and TRBJ2-7, with D unclear. This CDR3 is 12 amino acids long. V lost 2 bases to trimming and J lost 3 bases, with 6 bases between them. The germline CDR1 and CDR2 sequences are SGHTS and YDEGEE. The CDR3 loop is CASSLAIYEQYF. As DNA, the CDR3 is TGTGCCAGCAGCTTAGCGATCTACGAGCAGTACTTC.

This chain links TRBV11-2 with TRBJ2-7, with TRBD1 matching over 8 bases. With V trimmed by 1 base and J by 6 bases, 8 bases remained unmatched. From germline, CDR1 is SGHAT and CDR2 FQNNGV. The CDR3 runs 15 residues. The CDR3 DNA reads TGTGCCAGCAGCTTAGGGGCCAGGGGGCTCTCCGAGCAGTACTTC. Protein: CASSLGARGLSEQYF.

The chain uses TRBV6-6 and TRBJ1-1; TRBD1 might be the D (6 bases). The CDR3 contains 15 residues. Germline V CDR1 and CDR2: MNHNY, SVGAGI (reference sequence). The V gene lost 0 bases and the J gene lost 7 bases, with 15 bases spanning the gap. The CDR3 reads CASSYSIGQINEAFF. The CDR3 nucleotides are TGTGCCAGCAGTTACTCGATCGGACAGATTAATGAAGCTTTCTTT.